The rows below give T cell receptor beta chains drawn from one sample of a study of neoadjuvant nivolumab and ipilimumab in lung cancer. The table came from immunoSEQ multiplex PCR; TCRdb's copy has only in-frame clones and leaves some out. Among over 15,000 clones listed, 76% were seen once. The sequences come from tumor tissue, collected after neoadjuvant nivolumab, alone or with ipilimumab, at or shortly before surgery. All receptors come from an adult with non-small cell lung cancer. CDR3s include the opening cysteine and the closing phenylalanine or tryptophan. The D gene is left open where the match is weak.

CDR3 protein,CDR3 DNA,J gene,CDR3 length,D gene,V gene
CASISSGGHLGGWFF,TGTGCCAGCATCTCTAGCGGGGGGCACTTGGGGGGTTGGTTCTTC,TRBJ2-1,15,TRBD2,TRBV5-4
CASSSQGSLLHF,TGTGCCAGCAGCTCCCAGGGTAGTCTCCTCCACTTT,TRBJ1-6,12,.,TRBV9
CASSHGTGGLTYYNEQFF,TGTGCCAGTAGTCACGGGACAGGGGGCTTGACGTACTACAATGAGCAGTTCTTC,TRBJ2-1,18,TRBD1,TRBV19
CASSESGNYGYTF,TGTGCCAGCAGTGAATCTGGGAACTATGGCTACACCTTC,TRBJ1-2,13,.,TRBV6-1
CALTGFTDTQYF,TGTGCCTTGACCGGATTCACAGATACGCAGTATTTT,TRBJ2-3,12,.,TRBV30
CASSQDLGATNEKLFF,TGCGCCAGCAGCCAAGATCTGGGGGCAACTAATGAAAAACTGTTTTTT,TRBJ1-4,16,.,TRBV5-5
CASSFDLGTGWRYGYTF,TGTGCCAGCAGCTTTGACCTCGGAACAGGGTGGAGATATGGCTACACCTTC,TRBJ1-2,17,.,TRBV7-6
CASSQETGNPYEQYF,TGCGCCAGCAGCCAAGAGACAGGGAATCCCTACGAGCAGTACTTC,TRBJ2-7,15,TRBD1,TRBV4-3
CASSSPEQGSSPLHF,TGTGCCAGCAGCAGCCCGGAGCAGGGAAGCTCACCCCTCCACTTT,TRBJ1-6,15,.,TRBV13
CASSSLGASYNSPLHF,TGTGCCAGCAGTTCCCTAGGGGCCTCCTATAATTCACCCCTCCACTTT,TRBJ1-6,16,.,TRBV27
CASSFQGSYNEQFF,TGTGCCAGCAGCTTTCAGGGGTCCTACAATGAGCAGTTCTTC,TRBJ2-1,14,.,TRBV11-2
CASSLDPSPGEKLFF,TGTGCCAGCAGCTTAGATCCATCCCCCGGAGAAAAACTGTTTTTT,TRBJ1-4,15,.,TRBV11-2
CASSPQYEQYF,TGTGCCAGCAGCCCCCAATACGAGCAGTACTTC,TRBJ2-7,11,.,TRBV7-9
CASSLEPGTSGSTYEQYF,TGTGCCAGCAGCTTGGAACCCGGGACTAGCGGTAGCACCTACGAGCAGTACTTC,TRBJ2-7,18,TRBD2,TRBV5-5
CASSLGLANYGYTF,TGTGCCAGCAGCTTAGGGTTAGCTAACTATGGCTACACCTTC,TRBJ1-2,14,.,TRBV7-2
CASSQYQETQYF,TGTGCCAGCTCACAATACCAAGAGACCCAGTACTTC,TRBJ2-5,12,.,TRBV18
CASKTTGETGELFF,TGTGCCAGCAAGACTACAGGGGAGACCGGGGAGCTGTTTTTT,TRBJ2-2,14,TRBD1,TRBV6-1